A single sample gave rise to the 26 T cell receptor beta chains below, sequenced in a study of cytotoxic CD8 clonotypes in ibrutinib-treated CLL. Assay: immunoSEQ multiplex PCR; the TCRdb copy retains only in-frame clones and omits some. Among 250,000 to 350,000 clones, roughly three quarters were seen once, and the ten largest hold around 5.1%. The sequences come from PBMCs, collected at disease progression, from a patient treated with ibrutinib. The receptors stem from a human donor with chronic lymphocytic leukemia.

This clone was detected a few times. The chain carries TRBV6-4 and TRBJ2-1; 11 bases line up with TRBD2. The CDR3 contains 15 residues. Germline V gene data show CDR1 as MRHNA and CDR2 as SNTAGT. V lost 3 bases to trimming and J lost 8 bases; unmatched junction nucleotides: 6. The CDR3 region has the DNA TGTGCCAGCAGTGAATTTAGCGGGAGGGCCGATGAGCAGTTCTTC. This encodes CASSEFSGRADEQFF.

This clone was counted between two and nine times. Other DNA variants within this sample encode the same CDR3. This rearrangement joins TRBV5-6 to TRBJ2-7, with 10 bases fitting TRBD1. The V gene's germline CDR1 is SGHDT and CDR2 YYEEEE. This CDR3 has 14 residues. V lost 2 bases and J lost 4; bases outside the gene matches: 3. CDR3 DNA: TGTGCCAGCAGCTTCGGGACAGGGGTTTACGAGCAGTACTTC. The encoded protein is CASSFGTGVYEQYF.

Only one count was recorded for this clone. This chain connects TRBV18 to TRBJ2-1; 11 nucleotides match TRBD1. Germline-derived CDR1 and CDR2 are KGHSH and LQKENI. Trimming removed 6 bases from V and 5 bases from J; junction bases left unmatched: 9. The CDR3 totals 16 residues. The CDR3 here is CASSPKDRGQDNEQFF. CDR3 nucleotide sequence: TGTGCCAGCTCTCCCAAGGACAGGGGGCAGGACAATGAGCAGTTCTTC.

J is TRBJ2-5 and V is TRBV6-1; 8 bases match TRBD1. Per the germline V gene, CDR1 is MNHNS and CDR2 is SASEGT. Trimming removed 6 bases from V and 5 bases from J; junction bases left unmatched: 5. The CDR3 runs to 13 residues. CDR3 coding DNA: TGTGCCAGCAGGCCTGACAGGGGTGAGACCCAGTACTTC. It yields the protein CASRPDRGETQYF.

This chain uses TRBV14 with TRBJ1-2, with a tentative D call TRBD1 (6 bases). Per germline, CDR1 SGHDN and CDR2 FVKESK. V lost 0 bases, J lost 8 bases, and 16 bases lay in between. The CDR3 runs 15 residues. In nucleotides, the CDR3 is TGTGCCAGCAGCCAAGATGGATGGGGGGCTGGAGGCTACACCTTC. It encodes CASSQDGWGAGGYTF.

This clone was seen a few times. The chain combines TRBV19 with TRBJ1-5, with TRBD1 as a possible D gene (6 bases). The CDR3 covers 16 residues. V was pared by 5 bases and J by 9 bases, with 23 bases between. Germline V gene sequence: CDR1 LNHDA, CDR2 SQIVND (reference sequence). As DNA, the CDR3 is TGTGCCAGTAGTCCCATAGGGACATCTAAGCGGGTGCCCCAGCATTTT. It translates to CASSPIGTSKRVPQHF.

The chain carries TRBV4-3 and TRBJ2-2; D is uncertain. The V end was cut by 4 bases, the J end by 5 bases, with 5 bases between. Looked up from germline, CDR1 is LGHNA and CDR2 is YSLEER. This CDR3 comprises 12 residues. CDR3 amino acids: CASSRWTGELFF. The CDR3 nucleotides read TGCGCCAGCAGCCGGTGGACCGGGGAGCTGTTTTTT.

This clone has a single count. The chain couples TRBV19 to TRBJ2-1; 13 bases line up with TRBD2. The CDR3 is made up of 18 amino acids. Trimming cost V 1 base and J 6 bases; bases outside gene matches: 9. The germline V gene encodes CDR1 LNHDA and CDR2 SQIVND (reference sequence). The CDR3 protein is CASSIGTSGSSWANEQFF. The CDR3 nucleotides are TGTGCCAGTAGTATAGGGACTAGCGGGAGTTCGTGGGCCAATGAGCAGTTCTTC.

The chain joins TRBV10-1 to TRBJ2-7; TRBD1 is a possible D gene (6 bases). The V gene's germline CDR1 is WNHNN and CDR2 SYGVQD (reference sequence). CDR3 length: 13 residues. V lost 5 bases and J 5 bases, leaving 13 bases between the germline ends. The chain's CDR3 is CASSPVGGNEQYF. DNA of the CDR3: TGCGCCAGCAGTCCGGTTGGGGGCAACGAGCAGTACTTC.

The chain carries TRBV9 and TRBJ2-1; 7 bases agree with TRBD1. Germline V gene data show CDR1 as SGDLS and CDR2 as YYNGEE. With V trimmed by 5 bases and J by 12 bases, 11 bases remained unmatched. The CDR3 runs to 13 residues. This CDR3 is CASSEGDSSGQFF. CDR3 DNA: TGTGCCAGCAGTGAAGGGGACAGTTCGGGGCAGTTCTTC.

This chain connects TRBV7-2 to TRBJ2-1; 11 bases line up with TRBD2. The CDR3 has 16 amino acids. Germline V gene sequence: CDR1 SGHTA, CDR2 FQGNSA. V trimming: 5 bases; J trimming: 10 bases; junction bases outside the gene matches: 13. CDR3 sequence reads: CASSVPGGLAGGEQFF. DNA of the CDR3: TGTGCCAGCAGCGTACCGGGGGGCCTAGCGGGAGGCGAGCAGTTCTTC.

This clone was recorded once. V gene TRBV11-2 combines with J gene TRBJ2-1; TRBD1 might be the D (5 bases). CDR3 length: 15 residues. V shed 1 base and J shed 7 bases, with 14 bases lying between them. Germline V gene lookup returns CDR1 SGHAT and CDR2 FQNNGV. CDR3 DNA sequence: TGTGCCAGCAGCTTAGTCCGTGCAGGGCAAAATGAGCAGTTCTTC. Translation: CASSLVRAGQNEQFF.

V gene TRBV5-1 combines with J gene TRBJ1-4; no clear D. From germline, CDR1 is SGHRS and CDR2 YFSETQ. This CDR3 region has 14 residues. The ends were cut back, 1 base at V and 8 bases at J, with 12 bases in the middle. CDR3 sequence: CASSLLADGEKLFF. In DNA form, the CDR3 reads TGCGCCAGCAGCTTGTTGGCAGATGGGGAAAAACTGTTTTTT. Complete variable domain (other parts from reference TRBV5-1 and TRBJ1-4): KAGVTQTPRYLIKTRGQQVTLSCSPISGHRSVSWYQQTPGQGLQFLFEYFSETQRNKGNFPGRFSGRQFSNSRSEMNVSTLELGDSALYLCASSLLADGEKLFFGSGTQLSVL.

The rearrangement links TRBV2 to TRBJ1-4; 10 bases align to TRBD1. Per the germline V gene, CDR1 is SNHLY and CDR2 is FYNNEI. There are 18 residues in the CDR3. J gave up 6 bases and V 4 bases, and 14 bases lay outside the gene matches. The CDR3 sequence is CASSGDRGYTFNHEKLFF. DNA of the CDR3: TGTGCCAGCAGTGGGGACAGGGGATACACTTTTAATCATGAAAAACTGTTTTTT.

The CDR3 nucleotides read TGTGCCAGCAGCTTAACCCAAATTCTAGCGGGAACAGATACGCAGTATTTT. Its translation: CASSLTQILAGTDTQYF. This chain joins TRBV7-2 and TRBJ2-3; 9 nucleotides agree with TRBD2. Germline V gene lookup returns CDR1 SGHTA and CDR2 FQGNSA. The CDR3 is 17 amino acids. The J segment lost 3 bases and the V segment lost 2 bases, leaving 9 bases of the junction unmatched.

This clone was counted only a few times. The CDR3 loop reads CSVDVQAADTQYF. CDR3 bases: TGCAGCGTTGATGTGCAGGCAGCAGATACGCAGTATTTT. This chain connects TRBV29-1 to TRBJ2-3; D call uncertain. The CDR3 covers 13 residues. Between the trimmed V and J ends, which lost 3 bases and 4 bases, there was a span of 11 bases. CDR1 and CDR2 from the germline V gene are SQVTM and ANQGSEA.

In this sample, this clone turned up a few times. The chain links TRBV18 to TRBJ1-2; 7 bases align to TRBD1. V lost 5 bases, J lost 2 bases, and 8 bases stayed unmatched. The CDR3 extends over 15 amino acids. CDR1 is KGHSH and CDR2 is LQKENI in the germline V gene. CDR3 in amino acids: CASSRGQPINYGYTF. CDR3 in DNA: TGTGCCAGCTCAAGGGGGCAACCTATCAACTATGGCTACACCTTC.

V gene TRBV7-3 combines with J gene TRBJ2-7; 7 bases line up with TRBD1. This CDR3 region has 14 residues. The V gene's germline CDR1 is SGHTA and CDR2 FQGTGA. With 4 bases clipped from V and 2 bases from J, the junction kept 5 bases outside the gene matches. The CDR3 DNA reads as TGTGCCAGCAGCTCCACCGGGACAGCCTACGAGCAGTACTTC. Protein: CASSSTGTAYEQYF.

The chain recombines TRBV6-5 with TRBJ1-1, with no clear D. Germline CDR1 and CDR2: MNHEY and SVGAGI. V lost 2 bases, J lost 7 bases, and 5 bases lay in between. CDR3 length: 11 amino acids. As DNA, the CDR3 is TGTGCCAGCAGTTACGAGATTGAAGCTTTCTTT. Translated, it gives CASSYEIEAFF.

J is TRBJ1-2 and V is TRBV7-9, with TRBD1 matching over 11 bases. Germline V gives CDR1 SEHNR, CDR2 FQNEAQ (reference sequence). The CDR3 totals 17 residues. The J segment lost 3 bases and the V segment lost 5 bases, leaving 11 bases of the junction unmatched. CDR3 sequence: CASSHPGWDRGDYGYTF. In nucleotides, the CDR3 is TGTGCCAGCAGCCACCCTGGCTGGGACAGGGGGGACTATGGCTACACCTTC.

The rearrangement links TRBV9 to TRBJ1-2, with D possibly being TRBD1 (5 bases). The germline V gene encodes CDR1 SGDLS and CDR2 YYNGEE. The ends were cut back, 3 bases at V and 5 bases at J, with 17 bases in the middle. There are 15 residues in the CDR3. DNA of the CDR3: TGTGCCAGCAGCGCCGGGGACGGGAGGATTTATGGCTACACCTTC. This sequence encodes CASSAGDGRIYGYTF. Full variable domain (missing parts from reference TRBV9 and TRBJ1-2): DSGVTQTPKHLITATGQRVTLRCSPRSGDLSVYWYQQSLDQGLQFLIQYYNGEERAKGNILERFSAQQFPDLHSELNLSSLELGDSALYFCASSAGDGRIYGYTFGSGTRLTVV.

The chain is built from TRBV7-2 and TRBJ2-1; tentative D call: TRBD2 (6 bases). Germline loops: CDR1 SGHTA, CDR2 FQGNSA. This CDR3 spans 14 amino acids. The germline V and J ends were trimmed by 5 bases and 0 bases, with 8 bases remaining between them. CDR3 protein: CASSKRASYNEQFF. The CDR3 nucleotides are TGTGCCAGCAGCAAGCGGGCCTCCTACAATGAGCAGTTCTTC.

The chain joins TRBV28 to TRBJ2-5; D unclear. V gave up 6 bases and J gave up 1 base, with 15 bases separating them. The V gene's germline CDR1 is MDHEN and CDR2 SYDVKM. CDR3 length: 15 amino acids. The CDR3, as DNA: TGTGCCAGCAGCTTAGGGCCGTTTTTCCAAGAGACCCAGTACTTC. The encoded protein is CASSLGPFFQETQYF.

The chain has TRBV2 and TRBJ2-3; 7 bases fit TRBD1. There are 13 residues in the CDR3. The germline CDR1 and CDR2 sequences are SNHLY and FYNNEI. V gave up 4 bases and J gave up 6 bases; unmatched junction bases: 4. Here the CDR3 DNA reads TGTGCCAGCAGTGTGGACAGGCTCGATACGCAGTATTTT. It codes for CASSVDRLDTQYF.

V usage is TRBV27 and J usage is TRBJ2-2, with a tentative D call TRBD2 (6 bases). Germline CDR1 and CDR2: MNHEY and SMNVEV (reference sequence). Trimming took off 5 bases at V and 4 bases at J, with 17 bases between the two ends. The CDR3 extends over 16 amino acids. The CDR3 region has the DNA TGTGCCAGCAGTAGAACCCCGGGACTTGGCACCGGGGAGCTGTTTTTT. Its translation: CASSRTPGLGTGELFF.

This clone was seen once. This chain joins TRBV11-2 and TRBJ2-3; the D is unclear. The V gene lost 2 bases and the J gene lost 5 bases, with 5 bases spanning the gap. Germline V gene sequence: CDR1 SGHAT, CDR2 FQNNGV. CDR3 length: 12 residues. The chain's CDR3 is CASSLWEDTQYF. DNA of the CDR3: TGTGCCAGCAGCTTATGGGAAGATACGCAGTATTTT. Looking up the rest from reference TRBV11-2 and TRBJ2-3 gives the full variable domain: EAGVAQSPRYKIIEKRQSVAFWCNPISGHATLYWYQQILGQGPKLLIQFQNNGVVDDSQLPKDRFSAERLKGVDSTLKIQPAKLEDSAVYLCASSLWEDTQYFGPGTRLTVL.